Below, 14 T cell receptor beta chains from the same sample are listed, as sequenced in a study of cytomegalovirus exposure and HLA in healthy donors. The PCR was carried out with 60 Vbeta primers and 13 Jbeta primers. Generated by immunoSEQ multiplex PCR, the TCRdb table keeps only in-frame clones and is missing some. The table records some 120,000 clones, 82% of them present only once. Sequences were obtained from PBMCs. These TCRs come from a male donor in good health and CMV-seropositive.

The chain combines TRBV4-2 with TRBJ2-7, with TRBD2 matching 8 bases. The CDR3 consists of 14 residues. V dropped 1 base and J dropped 3; count of bases not matched to a gene: 2. CDR1 LGHNA and CDR2 YNFKEQ come from the germline V gene. CDR3 amino acids: CASSQASGGYEQYF. The CDR3 nucleotides are TGTGCCAGCAGCCAAGCCAGCGGGGGCTACGAGCAGTACTTC.

J is TRBJ1-1 and V is TRBV2; no firm D call. The germline CDR1 and CDR2 sequences are SNHLY and FYNNEI. This CDR3 contains 15 residues. Trimming removed 5 bases from V and 4 bases from J, with 17 bases in between. The CDR3 bases are TGTGCCAGCAGTCCCGAGGGAGGAGGACGCACTGAAGCTTTCTTT. Translated, it gives CASSPEGGGRTEAFF.

The rearrangement links TRBV19 to TRBJ1-6; D not resolved. This CDR3 comprises 12 residues. Germline loops: CDR1 LNHDA, CDR2 SQIVND (reference sequence). Between the trimmed V and J ends, which lost 8 bases and 10 bases, there was a span of 12 bases. CDR3 region: CASRAGVSPLHF. The CDR3 nucleotides read TGTGCCAGTCGTGCGGGAGTGTCACCCCTCCACTTT.

A single count supports this clone. The chain joins TRBV7-3 to TRBJ2-1; 11 nucleotides match TRBD2. Germline V lookup: CDR1 SGHTA, CDR2 FQGTGA. V trimming: 5 bases; J trimming: 6 bases; junction bases outside the gene matches: 6. CDR3 length: 15 residues. CDR3 amino acids: CASSATGTSGNEQFF. CDR3 sequence (DNA): TGTGCCAGCAGCGCCACCGGGACTAGCGGCAATGAGCAGTTCTTC.

CDR3 loop: CASNHRDRGAGYTF. The CDR3 DNA follows: TGTGCCAGCAACCACCGGGACAGGGGAGCTGGCTACACCTTC. The chain combines TRBV6-6 with TRBJ1-2, with 10 bases that match TRBD1. V shed 7 bases and J 7 bases; nucleotides not matched to a gene: 9. The CDR3 is 14 amino acids. Per germline, CDR1 MNHNY and CDR2 SVGAGI (reference sequence).

This clone was recorded a few times. The rearrangement uses TRBV5-5 and TRBJ2-5, with D unresolved. Near its end, the DNA agrees better with TRBJ2-7, so the J call may be wrong. Germline V CDR1 and CDR2: SGHKS, YYEKEE (reference sequence). The CDR3 has 12 residues. The CDR3 loop reads CASSYDYYEQYF. The CDR3 DNA reads as TGTGCCAGCAGTTATGATTACTACGAGCAGTACTTC.

The rearrangement joins TRBV7-8 to TRBJ2-2; TRBD2 matches 8 bases. Losses at the gene ends were 3 bases for V and 3 bases for J; bases not matched to a gene: 9. The V gene's germline CDR1 is SGHVS and CDR2 FQNEAQ. The CDR3 consists of 17 residues. The CDR3: CASSLGGGRLYTGELFF. Here the CDR3 DNA reads TGTGCCAGCAGCTTGGGCGGGGGGCGCCTTTACACCGGGGAGCTGTTTTTT.

This chain uses TRBV7-2 with TRBJ2-5; a possible D gene is TRBD2 (5 bases). The V gene's germline CDR1 is SGHTA and CDR2 FQGNSA. The CDR3 extends over 15 amino acids. Deletions cut 2 bases from V and 4 bases from J, with 14 bases between. CDR3 coding DNA: TGTGCCAGCAGCTTAAGGGCTAGCCCGGGAGAGACCCAGTACTTC. This sequence encodes CASSLRASPGETQYF.

This clone was counted between two and nine times. V is TRBV28 and J is TRBJ2-7, with D possibly TRBD1 on 6 matching bases. The V gene lost 8 bases and the J gene lost 6 bases, with 17 bases spanning the gap. Germline CDR1 and CDR2: MDHEN and SYDVKM. The CDR3 length is 13 residues. CDR3 DNA: TGTGCCAGCGTCCGGGACACGAGCATCGAGCAGTACTTC. Translated, it gives CASVRDTSIEQYF.

The chain has TRBV1 and TRBJ2-7; TRBD2 reflects the table's D call only, with no check against the DNA. TRBV1 counts as a pseudogene. This CDR3 has 13 residues. CDR3 sequence: CTSSQEEGYEQYF. The DNA for the CDR3 is TGCACCAGCAGCCAAGAAGAGGGCTACGAGCAGTACTTC.

The rearrangement joins TRBV5-4 to TRBJ2-5, with 9 bases matching TRBD2. There are 16 residues in the CDR3. Germline V lookup: CDR1 SGHNT, CDR2 YYREEE (reference sequence). V lost 0 bases and J lost 2; bases outside the gene matches: 5. Here the CDR3 DNA reads TGTGCCAGCAGCTTGGGCTCGGCGGGAGGGCAAGAGACCCAGTACTTC. It is translated as CASSLGSAGGQETQYF.

The J gene is TRBJ2-2, the V gene TRBV4-2, with 7 positions matching TRBD2. V shed 2 bases, J shed 4 bases, and the junction held 22 bases outside the gene matches. This CDR3 spans 21 amino acids. Germline V gene lookup returns CDR1 LGHNA and CDR2 YNFKEQ. The CDR3 is CASSQSADLRLAVLATGELFF. CDR3 sequence (DNA): TGTGCCAGCAGCCAAAGCGCTGACTTGCGGCTAGCGGTCCTGGCCACCGGGGAGCTGTTTTTT.

The V call is TRBV7-2, the J call TRBJ2-7, with TRBD1 matching over 8 bases. CDR1 is SGHTA and CDR2 is FQGNSA in the germline V gene. This CDR3 is built from 16 residues. Trimming took 3 bases from V and 2 from J; bases not matched to a gene: 9. The CDR3 loop is CASSLTLTGAPYEQYF. The CDR3 DNA reads TGTGCCAGCAGCTTGACTCTGACAGGGGCCCCCTACGAGCAGTACTTC.

Only one count was recorded for this clone. This chain connects TRBV30 to TRBJ1-6; D perhaps matches TRBD1 (5 bases). This CDR3 comprises 20 residues. V lost 0 bases and J 1 base, leaving 22 bases between the germline ends. Germline assignment: CDR1 GTSNPN and CDR2 SVGIG (reference sequence). CDR3 DNA sequence: TGTGCCTGGAGTGTACCAGAACGTCAGGGAATTAGATCCTATAATTCACCCCTCCACTTT. Amino acids: CAWSVPERQGIRSYNSPLHF.